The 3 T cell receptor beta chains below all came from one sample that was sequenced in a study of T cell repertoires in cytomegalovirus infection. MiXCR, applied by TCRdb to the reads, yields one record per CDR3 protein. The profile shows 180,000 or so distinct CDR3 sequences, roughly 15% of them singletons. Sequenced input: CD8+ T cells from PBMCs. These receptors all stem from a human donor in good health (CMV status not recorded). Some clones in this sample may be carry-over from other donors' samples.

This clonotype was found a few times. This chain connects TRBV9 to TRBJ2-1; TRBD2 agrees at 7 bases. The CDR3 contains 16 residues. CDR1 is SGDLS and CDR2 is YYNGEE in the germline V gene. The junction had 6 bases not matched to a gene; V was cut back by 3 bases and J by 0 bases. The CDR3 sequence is CASSGRAGTSYNEQFF. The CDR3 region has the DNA TGTGCCAGCAGCGGCCGAGCGGGGACCTCCTACAATGAGCAGTTCTTC.

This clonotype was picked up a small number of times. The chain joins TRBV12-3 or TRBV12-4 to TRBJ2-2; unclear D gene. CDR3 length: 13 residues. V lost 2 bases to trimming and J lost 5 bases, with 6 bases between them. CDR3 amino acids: CASSLPQTGELFF. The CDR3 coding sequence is TGTGCCAGCAGTTTACCACAGACCGGGGAGCTGTTTTTT.

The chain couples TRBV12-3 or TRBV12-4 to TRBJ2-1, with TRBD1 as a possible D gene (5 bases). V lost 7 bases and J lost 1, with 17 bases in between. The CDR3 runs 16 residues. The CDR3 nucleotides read TGTGCCAGCAAGTTTAGGGGCGGAGAATCCTACAATGAGCAGTTCTTC. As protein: CASKFRGGESYNEQFF.